What follows describes a single T cell receptor beta chain. Its antigen is not identified. The data originate from a study of identical twins. MiXCR was run by TCRdb on the 5' RACE reads, yielding one entry per CDR3 protein. The sample consists of 460,000 or so distinct CDR3 sequences, approximately 15% of them appearing once. Study results and limitations: Zero-insertion findings could be partly confounded by invariant cells (MAIT and iNKT cells). Insertion counts were lower in abundant cord blood beta clonotypes, a trend that memory repertoires did not show. Models underestimated how often monozygotic twins shared out-of-frame TCR alpha. Conclusions relied on cross-sectional statistical analysis, not following the same donors.

Germline lookup yields CDR1 SGHRS and CDR2 YFSETQ. The CDR3 consists of 15 residues. The trim removed 3 bases at V and 4 bases at J, leaving 4 bases unmatched. Another study also made use of these data, one on yellow fever vaccine responses in identical twins.

The rearrangement joins TRBV5-1 to TRBJ2-2; 9 bases align to TRBD1. The source is a woman under 30 in good health. The sequenced sample consisted of CD4+ T cells sorted from blood. The CDR3 loop reads CASSSGTGITGELFF. Here the CDR3 DNA reads TGCGCCAGCAGCTCCGGGACAGGGATCACCGGGGAGCTGTTTTTT. Looking up the rest from reference TRBV5-1 and TRBJ2-2 gives the full variable domain: KAGVTQTPRYLIKTRGQQVTLSCSPISGHRSVSWYQQTPGQGLQFLFEYFSETQRNKGNFPGRFSGRQFSNSRSEMNVSTLELGDSALYLCASSSGTGITGELFFGEGSRLTVL.